This T cell receptor beta chain comes out of a study of glioma-infiltrating T cells (dated by TCRdb to the mid-2010s). With respect to the entire study: The study sequenced TCR alpha- and beta-chain repertoires from glioma tissue, from non-neoplastic brain tissue and from matched peripheral blood mononuclear cells. To measure how far tissue and blood T-cell populations diverged, each tissue-infiltrating repertoire was compared against the peripheral blood repertoire of the same patient. Three low-grade glioma patients, seven to nine primary glioblastoma patients, and three non-glioma patients who contributed non-neoplastic brain tissue made up the paired cohort. Overall results and qualifications from the work: Very few CDR3 sequences were found to be shared between tissue and blood, and this scarcity was attributed to high CDR3 diversity and limited sampling. VJ-independent divergence between tissue and blood was below expectation in non-neoplastic patients but above expectation in all gliomas, especially low-grade gliomas. Group comparisons rested on small numbers: three non-neoplastic, three low-grade glioma and fewer than 10 glioblastoma patients.

The germline V gene (reference sequence) yields MNHEY for CDR1 and SMNVEV for CDR2. The CDR3 goes from the cysteine to the phenylalanine over 14 residues. The entry retains the CDR3 DNA only, 42 bases that are in frame from base 1. V ends up 5 bases short and J 6 bases short, with an unmatched junction base count of 5. Of note for this clonotype: Which antigen it targets is not known. Base-call qualities are not available, and no considerably larger clone is one nucleotide away.

The iRepertoire nested amplicon-rescue multiplex PCR (arm-PCR) platform was used to amplify TCR alpha and beta CDR3 regions from RNA. The input for one-step reverse transcription and amplification was roughly 85-400 ng of tissue mRNA or PBMC total RNA. After bead purification, a secondary multiplex PCR added Illumina adapters, and libraries were gel-purified between 200 and 400 bp. Internal 6-nucleotide barcodes were carried by the libraries and were used for demultiplexing. Sequencing of the libraries was done on an Illumina MiSeq using 2x220 or 2x250 nucleotide paired-end reads. The published analysis was carried out like this. Paired reads were merged using FLASH 1.2.11 and were aligned to the GRCh37 human genome using BWA-MEM, after which TRA and TRB reads were extracted. V and J assignment used an IMGT-derived reference of cassette sequences and CDR3 motifs that included pseudogenes. Three-frame translation of reads was performed, and productive CDR3s were defined as those with a C...FGXG motif and no stop codons. Clonotypes were defined as unique combinations of V-J cassette pair and CDR3 amino acid sequence. Reads were filtered by Hamming distance, with the threshold set by the sequence error rate of each sample in mapped regions. The public sequencing data were trimmed at Q25 with fastp and processed into clonotypes with MiXCR by TCRdb, which kept only in-frame beta chains. Identical CDR3 protein sequences are pooled into one entry, listed with their most common genes and DNA. TCRdb's processing, not the authors', yielded these V and J calls. Across this sample there are approximately 190,000 distinct CDR3 sequences, with more than 30% seen only once. The ten largest account for 20% to 25% of the sample.

This chain joins TRBV27 to TRBJ2-1; TRBD1 agrees with 9 junctional bases. The receptor's source is a human donor with low-grade glioma or glioblastoma, undergoing nonglioma brain surgery, or in good health (not recorded which). Source material: glioma tissue, nonneoplastic brain tissue, or PBMCs (not recorded which). The sequenced DNA is TGTGCCAGCAGTCTGGGACAGGGTGCCAATGAGCAGTTCTTC. The translation is CASSLGQGANEQFF.